This TCR beta chain stems from a study of shared clonotypes between healthy human individuals. The overall study: Those who served as donors were two women and three men between the ages of 18 and 49. Findings of the study overall: Lower generation probabilities were found for non-shared clonotypes than for those shared by all four donors.

Original processing methods: As immunoSEQ supplied junction-only sequences (without quality scores), filtering differed. Sequencing used immunoSEQ multiplex PCR; TCRdb keeps in-frame clones, though not all of them. For V, J and clone size, that table is used; D and trimming come from the DNA. Found here are about 2.1 million clones, around 93% of them singletons; the top ten hold 1.5% to 2%. Terminally differentiated effector memory CD45RA+ cells were excluded from the naive CD8 cells, which were CD45RO-negative and positively selected for CCR7. Points on this clone: Its antigen is unidentified.

The CDR3 sequence is 15 residues long. From germline, CDR1 is MDHEN and CDR2 SYDVKM. V was clipped by 9 bases and J by 4 bases, with 22 bases between them. The material sequenced was naive CD8+ T cells from PBMCs. This receptor was taken from a man aged 18 to 35 in good health. Some clones in this sample may be carry-over from other donors' samples. The chain is built from TRBV28 and TRBJ2-7; D may be TRBD1 (6 bases). The CDR3 region has the DNA TGTGCCAGTCAGGCCGAGGGGGACCCTTCATACGAGCAGTACTTC. It translates to CASQAEGDPSYEQYF.